One and the same sample provided the 22 T cell receptor beta chains below, sequenced in a study of blood T cell repertoires in COVID-19. Sequencing used immunoSEQ multiplex PCR; TCRdb keeps in-frame clones, though not all of them. The table lists more than 45,000 clones, 85% of them singletons. Sequencing was done on a sample of peripheral blood. The receptors stem from a human donor in a cohort sampled during active COVID-19.

The chain links TRBV7-2 to TRBJ2-1; D not resolved. CDR3 length: 14 residues. V was clipped by 2 bases and J by 12 bases, with 17 bases between them. Per the germline V gene, CDR1 is SGHTA and CDR2 is FQGNSA. The CDR3 loop reads CASSLSVAAYAQFF. The DNA of the CDR3 is TGTGCCAGCAGCTTAAGCGTCGCCGCATACGCGCAGTTCTTC.

The V gene is TRBV9, the J gene TRBJ2-3; 8 bases agree with TRBD1. Unmatched junction bases numbered 5, after V lost 4 bases and J lost 4 bases. CDR3 size: 14 residues. The germline V gene has CDR1 SGDLS and CDR2 YYNGEE. The DNA of the CDR3 is TGTGCCAGCAGCATGAAGACAGGGGCAGATACGCAGTATTTT. The encoded protein is CASSMKTGADTQYF.

The chain links TRBV6-2 or TRBV6-3 to TRBJ2-7; 10 positions match TRBD2. Germline V gene lookup returns CDR1 MNHEY and CDR2 SVGEGT. V trimming: 4 bases; J trimming: 4 bases; junction bases outside the gene matches: 4. The CDR3 has 14 residues. CDR3 in amino acids: CASSSRLAGYEQYF. CDR3 sequence (DNA): TGTGCCAGCAGTTCCCGACTAGCGGGTTACGAGCAGTACTTC.

The gene calls are TRBV19 and TRBJ2-3; TRBD2 agrees at 10 bases. The CDR3 length is 14 residues. The V gene's germline CDR1 is LNHDA and CDR2 SQIVND (reference sequence). V was clipped by 6 bases and J by 5 bases; unmatched bases: 5. The chain's CDR3 is CASRLAGFKDTQYF. For the CDR3, the DNA is TGTGCCAGTAGACTAGCGGGATTTAAAGATACGCAGTATTTT.

This clone was recorded a few times. The V gene is TRBV12-3 or TRBV12-4, the J gene TRBJ1-2, with TRBD1 as a possible D gene (5 bases). This CDR3 region has 13 residues. V was pared by 5 bases and J by 2 bases, with 9 bases between. DNA of the CDR3: TGTGCCAGCAGTAGGACAACGAACTATGGCTACACCTTC. It encodes CASSRTTNYGYTF.

CDR3 nucleotides: TGTGCCAGCCGATTAGGGGTCACTGAAGCTTTCTTT. It specifies CASRLGVTEAFF. The chain couples TRBV6-5 to TRBJ1-1; a weak D match, TRBD1 (5 bases). This CDR3 has 12 amino acids. Between the trimmed V and J ends, which lost 8 bases and 4 bases, there was a span of 11 bases. Germline V CDR1 and CDR2: MNHEY, SVGAGI.

J is TRBJ2-7 and V is TRBV28, with TRBD1 as a possible D gene (6 bases). The CDR3 consists of 15 residues. Per germline, CDR1 MDHEN and CDR2 SYDVKM. Between the trimmed V and J ends, which lost 3 bases and 5 bases, there was a span of 17 bases. This chain's CDR3 is CASSLADSRGDEQYF. The CDR3 DNA is TGTGCCAGCAGTTTGGCGGACAGTCGGGGCGACGAGCAGTACTTC.

The chain employs TRBV10-3 and TRBJ2-1; no firm D call. The germline V gene has CDR1 ENHRY and CDR2 SYGVKD. V gave up 4 bases and J gave up 14 bases, with 15 bases separating them. CDR3 size: 12 residues. The CDR3 nucleotides are TGTGCCATCAGTGTTGAAGGAGTTGAAAAGTTCTTC. It translates to CAISVEGVEKFF.

The chain joins TRBV7-9 to TRBJ1-3; D call uncertain. Germline V gives CDR1 SEHNR, CDR2 FQNEAQ (reference sequence). V was shortened by 4 bases and J by 0 bases, with 7 bases between the two germline ends. The length of the CDR3 is 14 residues. The CDR3 bases are TGTGCCAGCAGCTCCCTCTCCTCTGGAAACACCATATATTTT. This translates into CASSSLSSGNTIYF. The full variable domain, its missing parts supplied by reference TRBV7-9 and TRBJ1-3, is DTGVSQNPRHKITKRGQNVTFRCDPISEHNRLYWYRQTLGQGPEFLTYFQNEAQLEKSRLLSDRFSAERPKGSFSTLEIQRTEQGDSAMYLCASSSLSSGNTIYFGEGSWLTVV.

CDR3 sequence (DNA): TGTGTCAGAAGCTTAATCGTACAGGACGATCAGCCCCAGCATTTT. Protein sequence: CVRSLIVQDDQPQHF. The V and J genes are TRBV7-5 and TRBJ1-5; the table calls TRBD1, which could not be checked here. TRBV7-5 is described as a pseudogene. This CDR3 has 15 amino acids.

In its sample, this clone was seen a few times. The chain carries TRBV5-8 and TRBJ1-5; D perhaps matches TRBD1 (5 bases). The germline CDR1 and CDR2 sequences are SGHTS and YDEGEE. With 0 bases removed from V and 0 bases from J, the gap between germline ends came to 13 bases. The CDR3 sequence is 17 residues long. The CDR3 sequence is CASSLDGTRLSNQPQHF. The CDR3 DNA reads TGTGCCAGCAGCTTGGATGGGACTCGTCTTAGCAATCAGCCCCAGCATTTT.

The chain uses TRBV5-6 and TRBJ1-6, with no clear D. Germline V gene data show CDR1 as SGHDT and CDR2 as YYEEEE. The CDR3 runs 15 residues. Trimming took off 1 base at V and 8 bases at J, with 13 bases between the two ends. The CDR3 protein is CASSLSAGNYSPLHF. The CDR3 DNA follows: TGTGCCAGCAGCTTGTCGGCAGGAAATTATTCACCCCTCCACTTT.

The CDR3 bases are TGTGCCAGCACCCCGGTCGACGGGATGAGGGGGGAGCAGTACTTC. It specifies CASTPVDGMRGEQYF. This chain links TRBV2 with TRBJ2-7, with a possible D match to TRBD1 (6 bases). Trimming cost V 7 bases and J 7 bases, with 23 bases left between them. The CDR3 spans 15 residues. Germline V gene sequence: CDR1 SNHLY, CDR2 FYNNEI.

The chain has TRBV5-6 and TRBJ2-1; perhaps TRBD2 as D (6 bases). The germline gives CDR1 SGHDT, CDR2 YYEEEE. V was trimmed by 4 bases and J by 6 bases, leaving 14 bases between them. This CDR3 region has 14 residues. CDR3 in DNA: TGTGCCAGCAGCCTCGGGGAGGCGATCAATGAGCAGTTCTTC. This codes for CASSLGEAINEQFF.

The rearrangement uses TRBV3-1 (or the pseudogene TRBV3-2) and TRBJ2-7; weak D call: TRBD1 (6 bases). The germline V and J ends were trimmed by 1 base and 6 bases, with 10 bases remaining between them. The CDR3 is made up of 13 amino acids. The V gene's germline CDR1 is LGHDT and CDR2 YNNKEL (reference sequence). This chain's CDR3 is CASSQVGAGEQYF. CDR3 DNA sequence: TGTGCCAGCAGCCAAGTGGGGGCTGGCGAGCAGTACTTC.

This clone has only one observation. The chain joins TRBV7-2 to TRBJ1-5; 7 positions agree with TRBD1. The ends lost 4 bases at V and 7 bases at J; junction bases unmatched: 4. This CDR3 spans 13 amino acids. CDR1 and CDR2 (germline): SGHTA, FQGNSA. The CDR3 protein is CASSSGGWQPQHF. DNA for the CDR3: TGTGCCAGCAGCTCAGGGGGATGGCAGCCCCAGCATTTT. Full variable domain (remainder filled in from reference TRBV7-2 and TRBJ1-5): GAGVSQSPSNKVTEKGKDVELRCDPISGHTALYWYRQSLGQGLEFLIYFQGNSAPDKSGLPSDRFSAERTGGSVSTLTIQRTQQEDSAVYLCASSSGGWQPQHFGDGTRLSIL.

This clone turned up a few times. This rearrangement joins TRBV18 to TRBJ1-6, with D possibly TRBD1 on 6 matching bases. The germline V and J ends were trimmed by 1 base and 9 bases, with 10 bases remaining between them. Germline V lookup: CDR1 KGHSH, CDR2 LQKENI. The CDR3 has 14 amino acids. The CDR3 region is CASSPQGETSPLHF. CDR3 coding DNA: TGTGCCAGCTCACCACAGGGGGAGACTTCACCCCTCCACTTT.

This rearrangement joins TRBV5-6 to TRBJ2-1; 9 bases fit TRBD2. V shed 0 bases and J 8 bases; nucleotides not matched to a gene: 6. CDR1 and CDR2 (germline): SGHDT, YYEEEE. The CDR3 length is 15 residues. The CDR3, as DNA: TGTGCCAGCAGCTTGGATCTAGCGGGGTGGCATGAGCAGTTCTTC. This translates into CASSLDLAGWHEQFF.

This chain uses TRBV6-5 with TRBJ1-2, with D possibly being TRBD1 (5 bases). Germline V gene lookup returns CDR1 MNHEY and CDR2 SVGAGI. This CDR3 has 11 amino acids. Trimming removed 5 bases at V and 4 bases at J, with 5 bases between. DNA for the CDR3: TGTGCCAGCAGTACAGGCTATGGCTACACCTTC. Translated, it gives CASSTGYGYTF.

This chain connects TRBV5-3 to TRBJ2-1; possible D gene TRBD1, 6 bases. TRBV5-3 qualifies as an ORF whose function is uncertain. This CDR3 has 16 amino acids. Deletions cut 5 bases from V and 6 bases from J, with 21 bases between. This CDR3 reads CARSPDRPGLGNEQFF. As DNA, the CDR3 is TGTGCCAGAAGTCCAGACAGGCCTGGGTTAGGCAATGAGCAGTTCTTC.

The chain has TRBV19 and TRBJ1-1, with D maybe TRBD1 (6 bases). The germline V and J ends were trimmed by 4 bases and 1 base, with 16 bases remaining between them. The CDR3 extends over 16 amino acids. Looked up from germline, CDR1 is LNHDA and CDR2 is SQIVND (reference sequence). Written as DNA, the CDR3 is TGTGCCAGTAGTACGCAACCGGGACACAGGAACACTGAAGCTTTCTTT. It encodes CASSTQPGHRNTEAFF.

The genes are TRBV9 and TRBJ2-1, with TRBD2 identical over 13 bases. Germline-derived CDR1 and CDR2 are SGDLS and YYNGEE. There are 16 residues in the CDR3. The junction had 8 bases not matched to a gene; V was cut back by 4 bases and J by 7 bases. DNA of the CDR3: TGTGCCAGCAGCTTAGGCTTGGGACTAGCGGGAAATGAGCAGTTCTTC. Its translation: CASSLGLGLAGNEQFF.